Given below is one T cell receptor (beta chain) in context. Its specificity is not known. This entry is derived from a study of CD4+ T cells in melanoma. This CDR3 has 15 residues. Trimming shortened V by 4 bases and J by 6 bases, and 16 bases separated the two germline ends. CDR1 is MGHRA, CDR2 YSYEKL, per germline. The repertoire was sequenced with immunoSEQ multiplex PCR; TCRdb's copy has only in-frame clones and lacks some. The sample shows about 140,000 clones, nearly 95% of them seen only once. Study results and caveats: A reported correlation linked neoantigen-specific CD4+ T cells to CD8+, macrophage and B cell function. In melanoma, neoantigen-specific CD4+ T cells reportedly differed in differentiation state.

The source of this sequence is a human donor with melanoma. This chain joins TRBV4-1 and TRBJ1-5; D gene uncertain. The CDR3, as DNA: TGCGCCAGCAGCCCTGGGGTCCCGGCCGGTCAGCCCCAGCATTTT. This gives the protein CASSPGVPAGQPQHF.